This TCR beta chain was captured in a study of human T cells and chemical hapten exposure. The study's library attached unique molecular identifiers to single cDNA molecules. TCRdb reanalysed the RACE reads using MiXCR and keeps one entry per CDR3 protein. The table lists fewer than 150,000 distinct CDR3 sequences, roughly an eighth of them singletons. This CDR3 spans 12 amino acids. Germline V gene lookup returns CDR1 SQVTM and CDR2 ANQGSEA. Unmatched junction bases numbered 5, after V lost 5 bases and J lost 8 bases. This clonotype came up a few times. The time point denotes: patch test 1, 2 weeks after DPC sensitization. As to treatment: therapeutic diphenylcyclopropenone sensitization with weekly scalp DPC.

V usage is TRBV29-1 and J usage is TRBJ2-1, with 8 bases lining up with TRBD1. The receptor was derived from a man aged 18 to 29 with alopecia areata. Some clones in this sample may be carry-over from other donors' samples. The starting material was whole blood, obtained in connection with sensitization to the hapten diphenylcyclopropenone (DPC). In nucleotides, the CDR3 is TGCAGCGTTCGCAGGGGGCTCGATGAGCAGTTCTTC. Amino acid sequence: CSVRRGLDEQFF.